The sequence of this TCR beta chain was determined in a study of Graves' ophthalmopathy and Graves' hyperthyroidism. Using RNA transcripts, the TCR beta CDR3 regions were amplified. In the first round, RT-PCR was carried out with HTBI primers, and a multiplex PCR formed the second round. TCRdb processed the multiplex PCR reads anew with MiXCR; each CDR3 protein has one entry. The repertoire has about 500,000 distinct CDR3 sequences, just under 40% of them found once; the top ten carry 3.5% to 5%. On this clonotype: The antigen is unknown.

The germline gives CDR1 MGHRA, CDR2 YSYEKL. The V and J ends lost 3 bases and 1 base, in that order; junction bases with no gene match: 6. This CDR3 contains 16 residues. The study, taken as a whole, reports: Discriminating ophthalmopathy from stable hyperthyroidism, a 13-signature model attained a sensitivity of about 85% and a specificity of about 81%.

The chain couples TRBV4-1 to TRBJ1-2; TRBD1 aligns across 9 bases. Sequencing was performed on peripheral blood or thyroid tissue (not recorded which). The clonotype originates from an adult man with Graves' hyperthyroidism. The chain's CDR3 is CASSQGPGQGNYGYTF. As DNA, the CDR3 is TGCGCCAGCAGCCAGGGGCCGGGACAGGGTAACTATGGCTACACCTTC.